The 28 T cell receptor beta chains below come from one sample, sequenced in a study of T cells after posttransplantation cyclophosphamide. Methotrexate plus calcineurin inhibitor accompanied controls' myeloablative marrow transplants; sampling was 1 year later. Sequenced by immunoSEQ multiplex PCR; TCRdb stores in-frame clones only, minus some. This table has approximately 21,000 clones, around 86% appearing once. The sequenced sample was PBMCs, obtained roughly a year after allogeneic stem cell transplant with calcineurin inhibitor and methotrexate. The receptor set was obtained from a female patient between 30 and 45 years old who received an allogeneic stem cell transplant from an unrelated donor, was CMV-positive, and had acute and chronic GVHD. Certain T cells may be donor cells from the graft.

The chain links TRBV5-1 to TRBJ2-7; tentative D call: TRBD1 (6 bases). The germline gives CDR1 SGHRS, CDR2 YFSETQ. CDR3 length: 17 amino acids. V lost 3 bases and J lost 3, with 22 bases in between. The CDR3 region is CASSSGDRTFFFYEQYF. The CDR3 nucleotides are TGCGCCAGCAGCTCAGGGGATCGGACTTTTTTTTTCTACGAGCAGTACTTC.

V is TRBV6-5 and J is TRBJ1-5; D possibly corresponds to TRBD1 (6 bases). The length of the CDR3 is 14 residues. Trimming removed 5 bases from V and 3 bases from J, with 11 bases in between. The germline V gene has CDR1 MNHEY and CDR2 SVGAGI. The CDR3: CASSTRGYNQPQHF. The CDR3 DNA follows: TGTGCCAGCAGTACCAGGGGTTACAATCAGCCCCAGCATTTT.

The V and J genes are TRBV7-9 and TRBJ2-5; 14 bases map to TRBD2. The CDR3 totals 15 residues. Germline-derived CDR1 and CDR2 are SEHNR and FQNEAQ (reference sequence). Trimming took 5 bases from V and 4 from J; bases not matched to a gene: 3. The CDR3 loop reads CASSPGTSGGETQYF. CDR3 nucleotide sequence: TGTGCCAGCAGCCCCGGGACTAGCGGGGGAGAGACCCAGTACTTC.

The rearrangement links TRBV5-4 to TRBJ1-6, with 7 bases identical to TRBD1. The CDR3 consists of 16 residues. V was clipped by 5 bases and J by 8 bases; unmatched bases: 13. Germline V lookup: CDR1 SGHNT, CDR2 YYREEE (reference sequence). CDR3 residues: CASSGGGREPHSPLHF. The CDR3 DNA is TGTGCCAGCAGTGGAGGGGGCAGGGAACCCCATTCACCCCTCCACTTT.

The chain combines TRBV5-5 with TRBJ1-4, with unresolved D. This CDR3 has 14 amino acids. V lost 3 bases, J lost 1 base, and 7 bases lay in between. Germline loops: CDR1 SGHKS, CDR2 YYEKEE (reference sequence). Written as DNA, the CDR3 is TGTGCCAGCAGCTGGCGGTTAACTAATGAAAAACTGTTTTTT. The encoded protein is CASSWRLTNEKLFF.

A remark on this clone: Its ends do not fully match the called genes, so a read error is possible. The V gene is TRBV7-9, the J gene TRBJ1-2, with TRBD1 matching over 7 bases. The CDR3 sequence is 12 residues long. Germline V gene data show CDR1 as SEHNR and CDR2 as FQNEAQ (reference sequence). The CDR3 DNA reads TGTGCCAGCAGCTTAGCGCAGAACAGGGGATTCTTC. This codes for CASSLAQNRGFF.

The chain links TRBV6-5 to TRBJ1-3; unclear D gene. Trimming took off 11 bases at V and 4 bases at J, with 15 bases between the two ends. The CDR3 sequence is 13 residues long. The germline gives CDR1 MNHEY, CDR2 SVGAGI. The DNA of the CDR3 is TGTGCCTCTGGGAGAAGCACGGGAAACACCATATATTTT. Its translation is CASGRSTGNTIYF.

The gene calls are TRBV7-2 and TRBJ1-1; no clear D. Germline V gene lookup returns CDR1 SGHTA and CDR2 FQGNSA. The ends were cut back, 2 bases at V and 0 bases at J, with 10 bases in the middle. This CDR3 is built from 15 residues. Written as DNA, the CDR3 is TGTGCCAGCAGCTTACTCAGTTCTGTGAACACTGAAGCTTTCTTT. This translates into CASSLLSSVNTEAFF.

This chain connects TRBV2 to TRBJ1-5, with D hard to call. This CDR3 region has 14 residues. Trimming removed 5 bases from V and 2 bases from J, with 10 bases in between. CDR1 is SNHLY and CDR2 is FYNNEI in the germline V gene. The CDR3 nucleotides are TGTGCCAGCAGTCCCCGTGAGGGCAATCAGCCCCAGCATTTT. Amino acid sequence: CASSPREGNQPQHF.

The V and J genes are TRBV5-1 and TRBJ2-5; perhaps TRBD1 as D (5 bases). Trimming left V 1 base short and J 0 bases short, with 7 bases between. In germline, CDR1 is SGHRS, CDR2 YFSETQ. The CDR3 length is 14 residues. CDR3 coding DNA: TGCGCCAGCAGCTTGTTGGGGCACCAAGAGACCCAGTACTTC. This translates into CASSLLGHQETQYF.

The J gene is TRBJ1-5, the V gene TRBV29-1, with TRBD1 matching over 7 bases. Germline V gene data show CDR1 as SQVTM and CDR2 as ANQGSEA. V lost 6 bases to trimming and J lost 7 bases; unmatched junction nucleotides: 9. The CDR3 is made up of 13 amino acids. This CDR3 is CSVHTGASQPQHF. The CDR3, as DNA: TGCAGCGTCCACACAGGGGCCTCACAGCCCCAGCATTTT.

The CDR3, as DNA: TGCGCCAGCAGCCAAACCCCTACCTACGAGCAGTACTTC. Translation: CASSQTPTYEQYF. V gene TRBV4-1 combines with J gene TRBJ2-5; the D is unclear. The J call is in doubt because the DNA end fits TRBJ2-7 better. Germline loops: CDR1 MGHRA, CDR2 YSYEKL. CDR3 length: 13 amino acids.

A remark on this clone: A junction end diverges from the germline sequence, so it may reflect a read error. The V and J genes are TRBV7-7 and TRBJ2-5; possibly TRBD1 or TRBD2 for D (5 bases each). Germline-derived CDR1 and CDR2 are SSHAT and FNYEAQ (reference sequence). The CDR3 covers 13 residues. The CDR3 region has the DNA TGTGCTAGCAGCTTAGGGGAGCAGGAGACCCAGTACTTC. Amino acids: CASSLGEQETQYF.

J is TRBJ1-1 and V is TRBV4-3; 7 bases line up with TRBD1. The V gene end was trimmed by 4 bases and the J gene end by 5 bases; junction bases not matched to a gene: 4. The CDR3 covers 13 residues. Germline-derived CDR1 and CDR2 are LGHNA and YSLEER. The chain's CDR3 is CASSRQGGTEAFF. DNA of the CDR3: TGCGCCAGCAGCCGCCAGGGGGGTACTGAAGCTTTCTTT.

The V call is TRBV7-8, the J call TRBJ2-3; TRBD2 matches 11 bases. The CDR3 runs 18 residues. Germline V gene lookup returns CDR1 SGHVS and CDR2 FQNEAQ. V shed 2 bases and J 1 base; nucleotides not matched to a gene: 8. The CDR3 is CASSLIAGGRGGTDTQYF. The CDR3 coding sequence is TGTGCCAGCAGCTTAATAGCGGGAGGGCGGGGCGGCACAGATACGCAGTATTTT.

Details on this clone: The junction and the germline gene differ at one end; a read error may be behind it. CDR3 DNA: TGCGCCAGCGGTGAAGGACAGGGTGCTTCACCCCTCCACTTT. Translating it yields CASGEGQGASPLHF. This sequence joins TRBV10-2 and TRBJ1-6; TRBD1 aligns across 8 bases. The V gene's germline CDR1 is WSHSY and CDR2 SAAADI. The CDR3 covers 14 residues.

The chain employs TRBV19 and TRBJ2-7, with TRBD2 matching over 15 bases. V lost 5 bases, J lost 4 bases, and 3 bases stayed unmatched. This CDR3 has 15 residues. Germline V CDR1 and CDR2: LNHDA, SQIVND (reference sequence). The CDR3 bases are TGTGCCAGTAGTGCGGGACTAGCGGGGGGTTACGAGCAGTACTTC. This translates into CASSAGLAGGYEQYF.

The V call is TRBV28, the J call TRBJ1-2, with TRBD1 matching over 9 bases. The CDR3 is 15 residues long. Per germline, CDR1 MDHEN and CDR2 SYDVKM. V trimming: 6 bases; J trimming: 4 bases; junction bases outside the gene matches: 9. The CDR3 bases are TGTGCCAGCAGCCCCGGGACAGGGTTGTTCTATGGCTACACCTTC. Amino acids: CASSPGTGLFYGYTF.

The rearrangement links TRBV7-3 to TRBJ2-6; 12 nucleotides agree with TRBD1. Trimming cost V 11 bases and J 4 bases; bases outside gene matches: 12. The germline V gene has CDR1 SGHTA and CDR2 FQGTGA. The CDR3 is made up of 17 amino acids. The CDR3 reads CAVNPGQGAGGANVLTF. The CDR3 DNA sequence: TGTGCCGTCAACCCGGGACAGGGGGCGGGAGGGGCCAACGTCCTGACTTTC.

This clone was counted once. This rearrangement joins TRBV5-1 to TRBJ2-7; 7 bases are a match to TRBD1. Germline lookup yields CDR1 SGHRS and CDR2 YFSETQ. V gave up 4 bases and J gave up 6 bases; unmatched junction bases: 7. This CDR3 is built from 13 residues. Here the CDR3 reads CASSKNRGFEQYF. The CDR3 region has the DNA TGCGCCAGCAGCAAAAACAGGGGCTTCGAGCAGTACTTC.

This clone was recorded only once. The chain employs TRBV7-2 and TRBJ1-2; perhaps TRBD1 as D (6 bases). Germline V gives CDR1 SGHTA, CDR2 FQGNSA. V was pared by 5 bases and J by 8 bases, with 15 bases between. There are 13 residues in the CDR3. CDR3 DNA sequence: TGTGCCAGCAGCGGATGGACAGTTGGCGGCTACACCTTC. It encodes CASSGWTVGGYTF.

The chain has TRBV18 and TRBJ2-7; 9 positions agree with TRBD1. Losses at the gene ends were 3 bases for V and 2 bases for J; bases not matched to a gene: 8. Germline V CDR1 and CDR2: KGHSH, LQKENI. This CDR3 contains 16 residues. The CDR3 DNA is TGTGCCAGCTCACCTACTACCGGGACAGGGACCTACGAGCAGTACTTC. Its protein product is CASSPTTGTGTYEQYF.

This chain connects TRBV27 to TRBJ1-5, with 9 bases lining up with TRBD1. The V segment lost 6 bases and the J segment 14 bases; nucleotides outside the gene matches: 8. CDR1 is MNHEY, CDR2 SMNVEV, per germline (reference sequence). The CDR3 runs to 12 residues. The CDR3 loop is CASSPTGQGKHF. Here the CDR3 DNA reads TGTGCCAGCAGCCCAACGGGACAGGGAAAGCATTTT.

CDR3 DNA: TGTGCCAGCAGCTTGTCGGGACTAGCGGGAGCAGAGACCCAGTACTTC. It codes for CASSLSGLAGAETQYF. V is TRBV5-4 and J is TRBJ2-5; TRBD2 matches 14 bases. The V and J ends lost 1 base and 4 bases, in that order; junction bases with no gene match: 3. Germline V gives CDR1 SGHNT, CDR2 YYREEE (reference sequence). This CDR3 is 16 amino acids long.

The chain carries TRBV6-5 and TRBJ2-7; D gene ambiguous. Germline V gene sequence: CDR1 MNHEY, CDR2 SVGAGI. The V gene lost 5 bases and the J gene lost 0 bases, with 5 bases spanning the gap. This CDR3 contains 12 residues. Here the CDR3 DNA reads TGTGCCAGCAGTATTAGCTCCTACGAGCAGTACTTC. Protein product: CASSISSYEQYF.

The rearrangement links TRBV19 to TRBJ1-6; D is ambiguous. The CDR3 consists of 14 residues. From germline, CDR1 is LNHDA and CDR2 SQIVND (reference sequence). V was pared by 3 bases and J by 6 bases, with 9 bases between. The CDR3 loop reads CASSIDTPNSPLHF. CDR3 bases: TGTGCCAGTAGTATCGACACCCCTAATTCACCCCTCCACTTT.

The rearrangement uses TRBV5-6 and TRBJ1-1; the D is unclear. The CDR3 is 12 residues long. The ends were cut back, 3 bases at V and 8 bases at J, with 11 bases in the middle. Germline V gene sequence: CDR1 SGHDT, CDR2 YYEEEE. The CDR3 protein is CASSSTGFEAFF. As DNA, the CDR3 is TGTGCCAGCAGCTCCACGGGGTTCGAAGCTTTCTTT.

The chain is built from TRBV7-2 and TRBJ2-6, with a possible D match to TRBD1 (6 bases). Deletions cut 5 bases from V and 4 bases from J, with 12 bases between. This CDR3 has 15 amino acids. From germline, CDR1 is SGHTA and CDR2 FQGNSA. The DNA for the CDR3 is TGTGCCAGCAGCCCCCAGGGGCCGGGGGCCAACGTCCTGACTTTC. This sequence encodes CASSPQGPGANVLTF.